This TCR beta chain was sequenced for a study of blood T cells in healthy people across ages. Combining a sample-barcoded 5' primer with a J-beta primer mix, a second PCR ran for 7 to 11 cycles. TCRdb reprocessed the 5' RACE reads via MiXCR and lists one record per CDR3 protein. Of some 900,000 distinct CDR3 sequences in the sample, around 49% were seen once. With V trimmed by 6 bases and J by 2 bases, 5 bases remained unmatched. The length of the CDR3 is 16 residues. The germline gives CDR1 MRHNA, CDR2 SNTAGT. The clonotype was recovered from a man aged 25 to 40 in good health. This chain links TRBV6-4 with TRBJ2-3; 13 bases are shared with TRBD2. The material sequenced was blood. CDR3 loop: CASSEGTSGVTDTQYF. In DNA form, the CDR3 reads TGTGCCAGCAGCGAGGGGACTAGCGGGGTCACAGATACGCAGTATTTT.